Included here is one T cell receptor (beta chain) sequence, with context. This clone was seen only once. Its antigen is still unknown. No much larger clone is present one base from it, and per-base qualities are unavailable. CDR3 length: 16 amino acids, cysteine to phenylalanine. Left in the record is the CDR3 DNA by itself, 48 bases read in frame from the first base. Per the germline V gene, SNHLY is the CDR1 and FYNNEI is the CDR2. At the junction V is shortened by 6 bases and J by 2 bases, with 18 bases in between. This sample is drawn from a study of blood T cell repertoires in COVID-19 (dated by TCRdb to about 2020). With respect to the entire study: Samples from collaborators originated in the United States, Italy and Spain and spanned both the acute and convalescent phases of COVID-19. The material from the prospective study consisted of cDNA or gDNA derived from T cells, B-cell-depleted T cells, or PBMCs. Deeply sampled blood TCRbeta repertoires from subjects exposed to, actively infected with, or recovered from COVID-19 were included in the dataset. A freely available public database, intended as a resource for researchers studying the immune response to SARS-CoV-2, is where the repertoires were released. The samples were drawn from the first 160 participants of the ongoing ImmuneRACE study and from over a thousand subjects provided by 6 global collaborators. The sample metadata nearly always contained a de-identified subject ID, COVID-19 status, age in years and sex. Where HLA class I and class II types were available, the types were taken from metadata supplied by the sample provider, not from assay-based typing.

Whole blood was collected in K2EDTA tubes by collaborating institutions according to the institutions' own protocols. Collaborator samples were shipped for TCRbeta analysis as frozen whole blood, isolated PBMCs, or DNA extracted from either sample type. Paper-wide results and their limitations: How much clinical and demographic metadata was included differed by source and by participant, and the metadata was provided uncurated.

TCRbeta CDR3 regions were amplified from genomic DNA using the immunoSEQ Assay, a bias-controlled multiplex PCR. In the paper's pipeline: Within the assay, amplification of reference gene primers was used to estimate how many nucleated cells each sample contained. To quantify the absolute abundance of each unique TCRbeta CDR3 rearrangement, sequence reads were collapsed and filtered. For each sample, productive Simpson clonality was calculated as the square root of Simpson's diversity index over productive rearrangements. Imported from immuneACCESS, the table was reduced by TCRdb to in-frame sequences with V and J called. These copies leave out some clones; in studies compared against another copy, an unresolved V gene accounts for under half, and the cause of the remainder is not known. The D gene and trimming were derived from the DNA, and the V and J assignments and clone size from that table. Recorded for this sample are roughly 88,000 clones; about four fifths of them occurred a single time. Together, the top ten hold around 16% of the sample.

The receptor comes from a woman older than 75 with acute or convalescent COVID-19. The rearrangement joined TRBV2 to TRBJ2-3; TRBD1 is a weak D gene call, 5 bases matching. Sequenced sample: peripheral blood. The nucleotide sequence is TGTGCCAGCAGGGTGGCCTCGACAGTTCACACAGATACGCAGTATTTT. Its protein is CASRVASTVHTDTQYF.